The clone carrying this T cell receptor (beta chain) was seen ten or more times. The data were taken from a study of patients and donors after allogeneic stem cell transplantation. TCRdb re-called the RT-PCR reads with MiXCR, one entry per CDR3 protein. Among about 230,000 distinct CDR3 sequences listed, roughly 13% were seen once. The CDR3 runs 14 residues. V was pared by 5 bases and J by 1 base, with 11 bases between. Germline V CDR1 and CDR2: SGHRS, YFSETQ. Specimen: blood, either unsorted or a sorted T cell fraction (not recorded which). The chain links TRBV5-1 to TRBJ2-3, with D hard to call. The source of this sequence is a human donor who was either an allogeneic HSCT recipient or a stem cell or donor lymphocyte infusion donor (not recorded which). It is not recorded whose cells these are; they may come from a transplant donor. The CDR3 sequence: CASRQDTGTDTQYF. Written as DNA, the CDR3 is TGCGCCAGCAGACAAGATACAGGCACAGATACGCAGTATTTT.